This T cell receptor beta chain originates from a study of T cells in Graves' hyperthyroidism and ophthalmopathy. Study outcomes and limitations: Most thyroid clonotypes expanded above 0.001 were also detected in blood. A model of 13 V-J features distinguished ophthalmopathy from stable hyperthyroidism.

Exclusion criteria comprised uncontrolled infection, other autoimmune disease, pregnancy or lactation. Diagnoses used clinical symptoms, serum thyroxine and TRAb, thyroid ultrasound and orbital computed tomography. This clonotype was counted a few times. The antigen is undetermined. It was RNA transcripts that yielded the amplified TCR beta CDR3 regions. With the HTBI primer set, the TCR CDR3 went through a first round of RT-PCR. Each CDR3 protein is one row after TCRdb ran MiXCR on the multiplex PCR reads. The table records approximately 690,000 distinct CDR3 sequences, more than 14% of them present only once. This CDR3 is 12 amino acids long. Germline V gene data show CDR1 as DFQATT and CDR2 as SNEGSKA (reference sequence). Deletions cut 0 bases from V and 2 bases from J, with 4 bases between.

The receptor was derived from a woman in her fifties or sixties with Graves' ophthalmopathy. Sequencing was performed on blood. The chain combines TRBV20-1 with TRBJ1-2; D uncertain. CDR3 DNA: TGCAGTGCTAGAGAGGACAACTATGGCTACACCTTC. Its translation: CSAREDNYGYTF.